The entry below describes one T cell receptor beta chain. Its target is not known. Researchers ran the PCR with 60 Vbeta and 13 Jbeta primers. Original processing methods: Unique TCR beta chains totaled approximately 83 million in a later count, with around 12 million of them shared. The repertoire was sequenced with immunoSEQ multiplex PCR; TCRdb's copy has only in-frame clones and lacks some. D and trimming were read from the DNA, whereas the V and J calls and clone size are those reported in that table. The sample has under 150,000 clones; about 85% are singletons. This sample was included in a study of cytomegalovirus exposure and HLA in healthy donors. Regarding the study as a whole: DRB1 had the most TCR associations and HLA-C the fewest, a later analysis found, with rates varying by HLA locus. HLA alleles were associated with 16,951 TCR beta sequences in a later analysis at 0.05 false discovery rate.

Trimming took 0 bases from V and 8 from J, leaving 7 bases between them. The CDR3 extends over 12 amino acids. Germline V gene lookup returns CDR1 MNHNS and CDR2 SASEGT. The sequence derives from a female donor in good health and CMV-seronegative. Sequencing was carried out using PBMCs. V usage is TRBV6-1 and J usage is TRBJ1-2; D gene ambiguous. CDR3 residues: CASSEAFGGYTF. DNA for the CDR3: TGTGCCAGCAGTGAAGCTTTCGGGGGCTACACCTTC.